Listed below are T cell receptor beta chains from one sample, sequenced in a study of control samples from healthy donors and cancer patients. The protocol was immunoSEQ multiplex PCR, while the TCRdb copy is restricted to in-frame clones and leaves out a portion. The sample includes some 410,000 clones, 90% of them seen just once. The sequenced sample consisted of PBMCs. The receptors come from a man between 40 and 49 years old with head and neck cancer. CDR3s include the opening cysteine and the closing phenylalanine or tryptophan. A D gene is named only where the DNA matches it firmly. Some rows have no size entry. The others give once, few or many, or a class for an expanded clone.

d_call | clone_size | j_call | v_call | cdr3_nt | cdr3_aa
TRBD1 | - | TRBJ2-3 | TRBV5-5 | TGTGCCAGCAGCTTGACGGGGACAGAAACAGATACGCAGTATTTT | CASSLTGTETDTQYF
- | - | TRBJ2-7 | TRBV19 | TGTGCCAGTAGTATTGCCGGGGGCGACGAGCAGTACTTC | CASSIAGGDEQYF
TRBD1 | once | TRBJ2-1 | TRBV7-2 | TGTGCCAGCAGCTCGGACAGGAGCTCCTACAATGAGCAGTTCTTC | CASSSDRSSYNEQFF
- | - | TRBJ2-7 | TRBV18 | TGTGCCAGCTCACCAGTGGGGGTAAGCTACGAGCAGTACTTC | CASSPVGVSYEQYF
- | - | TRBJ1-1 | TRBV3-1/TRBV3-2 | TGTGCCAGCAGCCAAGCGCGAAGGCCGGGGAACACTGAAGCTTTCTTT | CASSQARRPGNTEAFF
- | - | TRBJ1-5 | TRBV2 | TGTGCCAGCACCAGAGGGGGGGGGTGGCCCCAGCATTTT | CASTRGGGWPQHF
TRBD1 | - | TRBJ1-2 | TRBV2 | TGTGCCAGCAGTGGGACAGGGGGAAGGGATGGCTACACCTTC | CASSGTGGRDGYTF
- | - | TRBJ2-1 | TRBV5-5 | TGTGCCAGCAGCTCCCCTCGGCAGGGACTGGGTAATGAGCAGTTCTTC | CASSSPRQGLGNEQFF
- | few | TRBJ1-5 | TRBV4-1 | TGCGCCAGCAGCCAGCTTAGCGGACAGCTCAATCAGCCCCAGCATTTT | CASSQLSGQLNQPQHF
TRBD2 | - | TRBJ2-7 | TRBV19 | TGTGCCAGTAGTATTTTCCGAGCGGGAGGAGGGGACGACGAGCAGTACTTC | CASSIFRAGGGDDEQYF
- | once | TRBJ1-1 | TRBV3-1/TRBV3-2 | TGTGCCAGCAGCCGGACAGCGAGCATGAACACTGAAGCTTTCTTT | CASSRTASMNTEAFF
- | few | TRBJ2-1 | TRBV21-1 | TGTGCCAGCAGCAAAGAAGGGACCGGGACTAGGGACAATGAGCAGTTCTTC | CASSKEGTGTRDNEQFF
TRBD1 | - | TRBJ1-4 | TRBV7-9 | TGTGCCAGCGGAAGGGACAGGGAGAAACTGTTTTTT | CASGRDREKLFF
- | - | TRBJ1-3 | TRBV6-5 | TGTGCCAGCAGTTTTGAGGGTCTGTCTGGAAACACCATATATTTT | CASSFEGLSGNTIYF
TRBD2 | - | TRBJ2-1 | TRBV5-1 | TGCGCCAGCACCCATATTTCCGGGACTAGCGGGAGACCATCCTACAATGAGCAGTTCTTC | CASTHISGTSGRPSYNEQFF
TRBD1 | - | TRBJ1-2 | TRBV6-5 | TGTGCCAGCAGCAAAACAGGGGGAGGTCGTGGCTACACCTTC | CASSKTGGGRGYTF
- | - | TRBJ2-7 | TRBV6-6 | TGTGCCAGCAGTTACTCGAGGGGGTACGAGCAGTACTTC | CASSYSRGYEQYF
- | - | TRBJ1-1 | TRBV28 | TGTGCCAGCAGTTTATCGGGGTGGGGGGTCTTT | CASSLSGWGVF
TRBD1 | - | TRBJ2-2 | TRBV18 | TGTGCCAGCTCACCATTCCGGGACAGGGTTTCCGGGGAGCTGTTTTTT | CASSPFRDRVSGELFF
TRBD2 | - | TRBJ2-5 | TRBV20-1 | TGCAGTGCTAGTGTAGCGGGGGAAGAGACCCAGTACTTC | CSASVAGEETQYF
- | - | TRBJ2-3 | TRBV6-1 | TGTGCCAGCAGTGAAGTGCCTCGGGGCAGGGTGAAGGCCACAGATACGCAGTATTTT | CASSEVPRGRVKATDTQYF
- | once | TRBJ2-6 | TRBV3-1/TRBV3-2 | TGTGCCAGCAGCACAAGGGACTCTGGGGCCAACGTCCTGACTTTC | CASSTRDSGANVLTF
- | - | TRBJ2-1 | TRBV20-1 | TGCAGTGCCAGTCGCACCCCGCGGAATCCTCTCTCCAGGCAGTTCTTC | CSASRTPRNPLSRQFF
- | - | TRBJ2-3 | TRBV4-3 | TGCGCCAGCAGCCAAGAATGGGTTAATACGCAGTATTTT | CASSQEWVNTQYF
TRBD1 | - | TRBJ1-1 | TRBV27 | TGTGCCAGCAGCATCCGACGGACAGGGGCTAACACTGAAGCTTTCTTT | CASSIRRTGANTEAFF
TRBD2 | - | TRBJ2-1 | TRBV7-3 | TGTGCCAGCAGCCCGGATAGCGGGAGTACCTCCTACAATGAGCAGTTCTTC | CASSPDSGSTSYNEQFF
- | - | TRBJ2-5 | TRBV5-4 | TGTGCCAGCAGCCCCCGGGACCCCCGCGTGGAGACCCAGTACTTC | CASSPRDPRVETQYF
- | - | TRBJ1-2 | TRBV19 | TGTGCCAGTAGTATATCCCGGGACCTTGGCTACACCTTC | CASSISRDLGYTF
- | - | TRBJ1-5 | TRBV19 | TGTGCCAGTAGTATAGGCCTAAGCCTGGGAAATCAGCCCCAGCATTTT | CASSIGLSLGNQPQHF
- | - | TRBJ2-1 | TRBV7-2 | TGTGCCAGCAGCTTAGAGTTATCGGGGCCCCTACACAATGAGCAGTTCTTC | CASSLELSGPLHNEQFF
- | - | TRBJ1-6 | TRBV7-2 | TGTGCCAGCAACCCGACAGGATCAAATTCACTCCTCCACTTT | CASNPTGSNSLLHF
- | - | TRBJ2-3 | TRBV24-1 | TGTGCCACCAGTGATAGGACTTTCGGCACAGATACGCAGTATTTT | CATSDRTFGTDTQYF
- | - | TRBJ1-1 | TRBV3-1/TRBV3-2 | TGTGCCAGCAGCCAAGATATAAACAGGGTGGAGCGGATGAACACTGAAGCTTTCTTT | CASSQDINRVERMNTEAFF
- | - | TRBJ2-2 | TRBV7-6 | TGTGCCAGCAGCCCTCTGAGGGAAGTGGACACCGGGGAGCTGTTTTTT | CASSPLREVDTGELFF
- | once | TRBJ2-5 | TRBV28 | TGTGCCACCGCGTCCTCCCAGGGGCTTAGGGAGACCCAGTACTTC | CATASSQGLRETQYF
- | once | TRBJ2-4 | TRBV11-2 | TGTGCCAGCATCTCCCTTCAAAACCAGGACATTCAGTACTTC | CASISLQNQDIQYF
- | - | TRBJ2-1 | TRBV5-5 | TGTGCCAGCAGCTTAAGGGCAGGGGTGAGCGGCGGGTACAATGAGCAGTTCTTC | CASSLRAGVSGGYNEQFF
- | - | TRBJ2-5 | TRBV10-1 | TGCGCCAGCAGTGTCGATTCGTGGGGGACCCAGTACTTC | CASSVDSWGTQYF
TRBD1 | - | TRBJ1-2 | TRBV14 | TGTGCCAGCAGCCCCCAAACAGGGGCCTATGGCTACACCTTC | CASSPQTGAYGYTF